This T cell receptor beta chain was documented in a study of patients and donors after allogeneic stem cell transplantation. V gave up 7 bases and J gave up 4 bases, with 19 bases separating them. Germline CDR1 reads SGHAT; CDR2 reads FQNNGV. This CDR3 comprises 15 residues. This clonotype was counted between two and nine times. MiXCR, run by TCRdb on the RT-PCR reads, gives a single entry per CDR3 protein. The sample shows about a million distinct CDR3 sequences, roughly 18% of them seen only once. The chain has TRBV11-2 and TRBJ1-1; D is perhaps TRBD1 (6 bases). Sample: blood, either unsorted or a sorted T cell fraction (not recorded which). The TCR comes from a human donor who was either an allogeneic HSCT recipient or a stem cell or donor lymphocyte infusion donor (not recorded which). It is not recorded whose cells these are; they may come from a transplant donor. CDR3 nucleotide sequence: TGTGCCAGCACCCTTAGGGGGGGTGGTTCCACTGAAGCTTTCTTT. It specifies CASTLRGGGSTEAFF.